This section outlines one T cell receptor beta chain sequence together with its context. Its antigen remains unidentified. This sample is part of a study of tumor-infiltrating lymphocytes in localized non-small cell lung cancer. Whole-study results and caveats: Compared with uninvolved lung, tumors showed higher T cell infiltration by TCRbeta sequencing. Recurrence-free survival showed no association with tumor T-cell fraction. TCR sequencing covered a subset of patients with enough tissue.

Sequencing used immunoSEQ multiplex PCR; TCRdb keeps in-frame clones, though not all of them. The sample shows 13,000 or so clones, 66% of them seen only once. Sequencing used lung tumor tissue. The receptor was derived from a human donor with non-small cell lung cancer.

CDR3 in amino acids: CASSRRFTGELFF. The CDR3 DNA follows: TGTGCCAGCAGCCGCAGGTTCACCGGGGAGCTGTTTTTT. The chain employs TRBV7-2 and TRBJ2-2; D gene uncertain. Trimming took 5 bases from V and 4 from J, leaving 8 bases between them. Per the germline V gene, CDR1 is SGHTA and CDR2 is FQGNSA. The CDR3 spans 13 residues.